The next 10 T cell receptor beta chains were all read from a single sample in a study of blood T cell repertoires in COVID-19. Sequencing was performed with immunoSEQ multiplex PCR; in TCRdb, only in-frame clones are kept and a portion is missing. The sample carries about 80,000 clones, roughly 80% recorded once. The sample consisted of peripheral blood. All receptors come from a human donor in a cohort sampled during active COVID-19.

The chain recombines TRBV6-5 with TRBJ1-2, with D possibly matching TRBD1 (5 bases). CDR3 length: 16 amino acids. V lost 2 bases, J lost 1 base, and 14 bases lay in between. Germline CDR1 and CDR2: MNHEY and SVGAGI. The CDR3 region is CASSYDEGRGNYGYTF. CDR3 DNA sequence: TGTGCCAGCAGTTACGATGAGGGGAGGGGTAACTATGGCTACACCTTC.

The genes are TRBV4-1 and TRBJ1-4; D might be TRBD1 (5 bases). In germline, CDR1 is MGHRA, CDR2 YSYEKL. V lost 4 bases to trimming and J lost 8 bases, with 11 bases between them. The CDR3 is 13 residues long. DNA for the CDR3: TGCGCCAGCAGCCGCGGGGCAAGGGAAAAACTGTTTTTT. This sequence encodes CASSRGAREKLFF.

V is TRBV30 and J is TRBJ1-2; D is undetermined. The V end lost 2 bases, the J end lost 0 bases, and 7 bases lay between the germline ends. CDR1 is GTSNPN and CDR2 is SVGIG in the germline V gene (reference sequence). The CDR3 length is 13 residues. The CDR3 reads CAWSSTANYGYTF. The CDR3 DNA reads as TGTGCCTGGAGTTCTACGGCTAACTATGGCTACACCTTC.

The chain links TRBV18 to TRBJ1-1, with TRBD1 matching 8 bases. The CDR3 consists of 16 residues. The V segment lost 3 bases and the J segment 6 bases; nucleotides outside the gene matches: 12. Per germline, CDR1 KGHSH and CDR2 LQKENI. CDR3 sequence (DNA): TGTGCCAGCTCACCTTGGGCCAAGCAGGGGGCGGCTGAAGCTTTCTTT. It codes for CASSPWAKQGAAEAFF.

The chain has TRBV9 and TRBJ2-5; 9 positions agree with TRBD2. V gave up 0 bases and J gave up 5 bases; unmatched junction bases: 8. The CDR3 contains 16 residues. CDR1 and CDR2 from the germline V gene are SGDLS and YYNGEE. CDR3 protein: CASSVVGSGGPETQYF. CDR3 nucleotide sequence: TGTGCCAGCAGCGTAGTAGGTAGCGGGGGCCCGGAGACCCAGTACTTC.

The chain employs TRBV5-1 and TRBJ2-2, with 8 positions matching TRBD2. V trimming: 4 bases; J trimming: 3 bases; junction bases outside the gene matches: 5. CDR3 length: 15 amino acids. The germline gives CDR1 SGHRS, CDR2 YFSETQ. DNA for the CDR3: TGCGCCAGCAGCCGCTCGGGAGGGGACACCGGGGAGCTGTTTTTT. It yields the protein CASSRSGGDTGELFF. Full variable domain (remainder filled in from reference TRBV5-1 and TRBJ2-2): KAGVTQTPRYLIKTRGQQVTLSCSPISGHRSVSWYQQTPGQGLQFLFEYFSETQRNKGNFPGRFSGRQFSNSRSEMNVSTLELGDSALYLCASSRSGGDTGELFFGEGSRLTVL.

The V gene is TRBV6-5, the J gene TRBJ2-2; D remains ambiguous. The V gene's germline CDR1 is MNHEY and CDR2 SVGAGI. The CDR3 extends over 14 amino acids. Deletions cut 1 base from V and 8 bases from J, with 11 bases between. The CDR3 spells CASSYFSPSGELFF. CDR3 nucleotide sequence: TGTGCCAGCAGTTACTTTTCCCCGTCGGGGGAGCTGTTTTTT.

The genes are TRBV9 and TRBJ1-2; D gene unclear. The V gene lost 4 bases and the J gene lost 7 bases, with 17 bases spanning the gap. The CDR3 spans 14 residues. Germline V gives CDR1 SGDLS, CDR2 YYNGEE. In DNA form, the CDR3 reads TGTGCCAGCAGCCGTGGGCAGATACACGCTGGCTACACCTTC. It is translated as CASSRGQIHAGYTF.

The chain recombines TRBV13 with TRBJ1-2; TRBD1 aligns across 8 bases. This CDR3 is built from 14 residues. J lost 7 bases, V lost 5 bases, and 9 bases had no gene match. CDR1 and CDR2 (germline): PRHDT, FYEKMQ (reference sequence). In DNA form, the CDR3 reads TGTGCCAGCAGCGATTGGCAGGGGGCTAGTGGCTACACCTTC. The encoded protein is CASSDWQGASGYTF.

The genes are TRBV5-1 and TRBJ1-2; D uncertain. This CDR3 has 13 residues. Trimming shortened V by 1 base and J by 3 bases, and 7 bases separated the two germline ends. Germline CDR1 reads SGHRS; CDR2 reads YFSETQ. The DNA for the CDR3 is TGCGCCAGCAGCTTGATGGCGGACTATGGCTACACCTTC. Translation: CASSLMADYGYTF.